One sample yielded the 15 T cell receptor beta chains listed below, sequenced in a study of T cell repertoires in cytomegalovirus infection. What these receptors recognize is not known. TCRdb independently ran MiXCR on the reads; one entry per CDR3 protein. The data show 200,000 or so distinct CDR3 sequences, approximately 40% seen once. Specimen: CD8+ T cells from cultured PBMCs, collected from culture after CMV antigen stimulation. The receptors here all came from a human donor in good health (CMV status not recorded). Some clones in this sample may be carry-over from other donors' samples.

The table lists this clonotype with a few counts. J is TRBJ1-2 and V is TRBV7-9; D is unclear. The CDR3 runs 15 residues. Germline V CDR1 and CDR2: SEHNR, FQNEAQ (reference sequence). Between the trimmed V and J ends, which lost 1 base and 4 bases, there was a span of 13 bases. CDR3 sequence reads: CASSLEPSLLYGYTF. Written as DNA, the CDR3 is TGTGCCAGCAGCTTAGAGCCCAGCCTCCTCTATGGCTACACCTTC.

The chain carries TRBV7-2 and TRBJ2-7, with TRBD2 matching 7 bases. Unmatched junction bases numbered 10, after V lost 5 bases and J lost 3 bases. The germline CDR1 and CDR2 sequences are SGHTA and FQGNSA. The CDR3 spans 15 residues. The CDR3 reads CASSLGSGLHYEQYF. CDR3 in DNA: TGTGCCAGCAGCCTGGGCTCGGGACTACACTACGAGCAGTACTTC.

This clonotype was seen a few times. The chain links TRBV18 to TRBJ2-1; 10 nucleotides line up with TRBD2. This CDR3 region has 18 residues. Per the germline V gene, CDR1 is KGHSH and CDR2 is LQKENI. V trimming: 3 bases; J trimming: 0 bases; junction bases outside the gene matches: 8. CDR3 loop: CASSPQLAGTSSYNEQFF. CDR3 coding DNA: TGTGCCAGCTCACCCCAACTAGCGGGAACCAGCTCCTACAATGAGCAGTTCTTC.

The chain is built from TRBV11-2 and TRBJ2-2, with TRBD1 matching 9 bases. This CDR3 spans 16 amino acids. Trimming cost V 5 bases and J 6 bases; bases outside gene matches: 10. The germline V gene has CDR1 SGHAT and CDR2 FQNNGV. The CDR3 reads CASSPDRTGDAGELFF. The CDR3 DNA reads TGTGCCAGCAGCCCGGACAGGACAGGGGATGCCGGGGAGCTGTTTTTT.

This clonotype was observed a few times. The chain has TRBV19 and TRBJ1-4; possible D gene TRBD1, 6 bases. Germline CDR1 is LNHDA and CDR2 is SQIVND (reference sequence). The CDR3 has 15 residues. With 3 bases removed from V and 8 bases from J, the gap between germline ends came to 16 bases. The CDR3 loop reads CASSMEGGRGEKLFF. CDR3 bases: TGTGCCAGTAGTATGGAAGGGGGGCGCGGCGAAAAACTGTTTTTT.

The chain employs TRBV29-1 and TRBJ1-1; TRBD1 matches 9 bases. The CDR3 runs 16 residues. V shed 4 bases, J shed 0 bases, and the junction held 9 bases outside the gene matches. CDR1 SQVTM and CDR2 ANQGSEA come from the germline V gene. The CDR3 nucleotides read TGCAGCGTTGTTGACAGGGGGGCCCTCCTGAACACTGAAGCTTTCTTT. This codes for CSVVDRGALLNTEAFF.

In its sample, this clonotype was seen a few times. The chain recombines TRBV7-9 with TRBJ1-1; D is undetermined. The germline V gene encodes CDR1 SEHNR and CDR2 FQNEAQ (reference sequence). The CDR3 runs 17 residues. Trimming shortened V by 5 bases and J by 0 bases, and 19 bases separated the two germline ends. The CDR3 DNA sequence: TGTGCCAGCAGCCCACTGACCACACAGAAGATGAACACTGAAGCTTTCTTT. Translation gives CASSPLTTQKMNTEAFF.

This clonotype was found many times. The J gene is TRBJ1-2, the V gene TRBV20-1; D unclear. Deletions cut 3 bases from V and 4 bases from J, with 9 bases between. The CDR3 covers 12 residues. CDR1 and CDR2 from the germline V gene are DFQATT and SNEGSKA (reference sequence). The CDR3 is CSASENSYGYTF. In DNA, the CDR3 is TGCAGTGCTAGCGAGAACAGCTATGGCTACACCTTC.

This clonotype was observed a few times. The chain recombines TRBV12-3 or TRBV12-4 with TRBJ1-5; D is uncertain. Trimming left V 5 bases short and J 4 bases short, with 21 bases between. There are 17 residues in the CDR3. CDR3 region: CASSPHWALYLNQPQHF. The CDR3 region has the DNA TGTGCCAGCAGTCCTCATTGGGCGTTATATTTGAATCAGCCCCAGCATTTT.

The rearrangement uses TRBV12-3 or TRBV12-4 and TRBJ1-5, with D possibly matching TRBD1 (5 bases). CDR3 length: 17 amino acids. Trimming pared 3 bases from V and 1 base from J, leaving 16 bases between. The CDR3 DNA follows: TGTGCCAGCAGTTTTGGAAGCAGGGCCCCCAGCAATCAGCCCCAGCATTTT. Its protein product is CASSFGSRAPSNQPQHF.

J is TRBJ2-6 and V is TRBV12-3 or TRBV12-4, with a possible D match to TRBD2 (7 bases). The CDR3 has 16 amino acids. Trimming stripped 9 bases from V and 2 bases from J, with 17 bases between. This CDR3 reads CASLGGGAAGANVLTF. DNA of the CDR3: TGTGCCAGTTTGGGGGGGGGGGCCGCTGGGGCCAACGTCCTGACTTTC.

A remark on this clonotype: One end of the junction varies from germline; a read error may be responsible. The chain joins TRBV27 to TRBJ2-1; D is perhaps TRBD1 (6 bases). The CDR3 covers 12 residues. Germline CDR1 MNHEY, CDR2 SMNVEV (reference sequence). CDR3 amino acids: CASSRPDSPKIF. CDR3 nucleotide sequence: TGTGCCAGCAGTCGACCGGACAGCCCGAAGATCTTC.

The chain uses TRBV27 and TRBJ1-5; D is undetermined. CDR1 is MNHEY and CDR2 is SMNVEV in the germline V gene (reference sequence). CDR3 length equals 18 residues. V was cut by 0 bases and J by 2 bases, with 17 bases left in between. CDR3 loop: CASSLSMEGSGGNQPQHF. The DNA for the CDR3 is TGTGCCAGCAGTTTATCGATGGAGGGAAGTGGGGGCAATCAGCCCCAGCATTTT.

V and J are TRBV9 and TRBJ2-2, with 10 nucleotides matching TRBD2. CDR1 and CDR2 (germline): SGDLS, YYNGEE. Germline trimming cut 0 bases from V and 5 bases from J; bases unmatched to any gene: 4. The CDR3 has 16 residues. CDR3 in DNA: TGTGCCAGCAGCGTAGCTCTAGCGGGAGAAACCGGGGAGCTGTTTTTT. Translated, it gives CASSVALAGETGELFF. The full variable domain, rest sourced from reference TRBV9 and TRBJ2-2, is DSGVTQTPKHLITATGQRVTLRCSPRSGDLSVYWYQQSLDQGLQFLIQYYNGEERAKGNILERFSAQQFPDLHSELNLSSLELGDSALYFCASSVALAGETGELFFGEGSRLTVL.

This clonotype was observed many times. The chain has TRBV7-6 and TRBJ2-1, with D possibly matching TRBD2 (5 bases). The V end was cut by 1 base, the J end by 0 bases, with 10 bases between. Per the germline V gene, CDR1 is SGHVS and CDR2 is FNYEAQ. The length of the CDR3 is 16 residues. The CDR3 DNA sequence: TGTGCCAGCAGCTTAGGGGAGTGGGGCTCCTACAATGAGCAGTTCTTC. Translation gives CASSLGEWGSYNEQFF.